This TCR beta chain comes out of a study of blood T cell repertoires in COVID-19. The germline V gene encodes CDR1 KGHDR and CDR2 SFDVKD. This CDR3 has 24 residues. Unmatched junction bases numbered 27, after V lost 2 bases and J lost 1 base. Measured with immunoSEQ multiplex PCR; TCRdb has only the in-frame clones, and not every one. The sample shows approximately 230,000 clones, 75% to 95% of them seen only once. This chain uses TRBV24-1 with TRBJ2-7, with 11 bases aligning to TRBD2. The specimen sequenced was PBMCs or T cells enriched from blood (not recorded which). The TCR was taken from a woman between 18 and 29 years old who had recovered from COVID-19. The CDR3: CATSDWPLRGHPLGGTSGSYEQYF. CDR3 nucleotides: TGTGCCACCAGTGATTGGCCCCTTAGAGGTCATCCTTTGGGTGGGACTAGCGGATCCTACGAGCAGTACTTC.